Below, one T cell receptor beta chain is given with its context. Authors' processing steps: It was from reference gene primer amplification that nucleated cell counts were estimated. The assay was immunoSEQ multiplex PCR, and TCRdb's table has in-frame clones only and misses some. Clone size and the V and J calls come from that table; the DNA yielded D and trimming. The table lists approximately 280,000 clones, approximately 90% of them singletons. This record belongs to a study of blood T cell repertoires in COVID-19. Study-level information: Sites across the United States, Italy and Spain contributed samples from acute and convalescent COVID-19. From T cells, B-cell-depleted T cells, or PBMCs came the material, which was cDNA or gDNA.

Sequences were obtained from peripheral blood. The receptor was derived from a man aged 35 to 55 with acute or convalescent COVID-19.

CDR3 in DNA: TGTGCCACCAGTGATTCATGGCGGGGTGGAGAGCAGTTCTTC. This gives the protein CATSDSWRGGEQFF. V and J are TRBV24-1 and TRBJ2-1, with a tentative D call TRBD2 (6 bases). Trimming pared 2 bases from V and 10 bases from J, leaving 14 bases between. The germline gives CDR1 KGHDR, CDR2 SFDVKD. The CDR3 loop spans 14 amino acids.